Each of the 3 T cell receptor beta chains below was sequenced from the same sample in a study of cytomegalovirus exposure and HLA in healthy donors. 13 Jbeta primers and 60 Vbeta primers were used for the PCR. Profiled with immunoSEQ multiplex PCR; TCRdb holds only in-frame clones, not every one. This repertoire shows over 100,000 clones, about 70% found once; its top ten account for 4% to 5.5%. The sequenced sample was PBMCs. All receptors derive from a man aged 25 to 45 in good health and CMV-seropositive.

This clone has just a few counts. This chain connects TRBV5-5 to TRBJ2-2; TRBD1 aligns across 7 bases. J gave up 7 bases and V 2 bases, and 11 bases lay outside the gene matches. Germline CDR1 SGHKS, CDR2 YYEKEE (reference sequence). CDR3 size: 16 residues. CDR3 residues: CASSFPQGRVSGELFF. DNA of the CDR3: TGTGCCAGCAGCTTCCCACAGGGGAGAGTAAGCGGGGAGCTGTTTTTT.

This clone was seen more than once but under ten times. V usage is TRBV6-5 and J usage is TRBJ1-4; 9 bases agree with TRBD1. V was pared by 6 bases and J by 7 bases, with 6 bases of the junction left unmatched. Germline V gene lookup returns CDR1 MNHEY and CDR2 SVGAGI. This CDR3 region has 14 residues. The CDR3 sequence is CASSGTGRGEKLFF. The CDR3 coding sequence is TGTGCCAGCAGCGGGACAGGGAGGGGTGAAAAACTGTTTTTT.

V and J are TRBV29-1 and TRBJ1-6; possible D gene TRBD1, 5 bases. Germline V gene lookup returns CDR1 SQVTM and CDR2 ANQGSEA. The CDR3 length is 13 residues. The V gene lost 4 bases and the J gene lost 9 bases, with 13 bases spanning the gap. The CDR3 reads CSVARAGGSPLHF. Written as DNA, the CDR3 is TGCAGCGTTGCTCGGGCCGGGGGTTCACCCCTCCACTTT.